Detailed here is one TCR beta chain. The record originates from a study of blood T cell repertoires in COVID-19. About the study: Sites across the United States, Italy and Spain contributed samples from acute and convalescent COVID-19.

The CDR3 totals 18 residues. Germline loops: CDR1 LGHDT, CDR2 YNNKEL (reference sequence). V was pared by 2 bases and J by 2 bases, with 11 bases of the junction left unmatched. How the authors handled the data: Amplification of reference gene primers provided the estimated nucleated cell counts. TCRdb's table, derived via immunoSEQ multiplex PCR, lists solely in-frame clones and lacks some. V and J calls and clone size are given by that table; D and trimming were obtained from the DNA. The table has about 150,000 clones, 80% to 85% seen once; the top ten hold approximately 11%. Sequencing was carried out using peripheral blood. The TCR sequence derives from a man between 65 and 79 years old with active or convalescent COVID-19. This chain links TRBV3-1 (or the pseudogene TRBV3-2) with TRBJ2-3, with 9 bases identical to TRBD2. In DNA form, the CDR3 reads TGTGCCAGCAGCCAACCGCGGATAGCGGGGGACCTCACAGATACGCAGTATTTT. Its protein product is CASSQPRIAGDLTDTQYF.